The 2 T cell receptor beta chains presented below share a single source sample, sequenced in a study of regulatory T cells in long-lasting Graves disease. Assembly of TCR beta libraries relied on iRepertoire HTBI primers together with Arm-PCR of CDR3 regions. MiXCR, run by TCRdb on the multiplex PCR reads, gives a single entry per CDR3 protein. This sample has approximately 560,000 distinct CDR3 sequences; about 16% occur once, and the top ten carry around 12%. The sample's time point: newly diagnosed GD, antithyroid drugs for less than 3 months. Researchers made the TCR library from RNA that was extracted from PBMCs. These data also formed part of another study, on T cells in Graves' hyperthyroidism and ophthalmopathy.

This specimen was peripheral blood mononuclear cells (PBMCs), taken at new diagnosis, from a patient treated with antithyroid drugs. The receptors were sampled from a man aged 18 to 30 with Graves disease.

The chain has TRBV29-1 and TRBJ1-1, with D perhaps matching TRBD1 (6 bases). V lost 3 bases, J lost 13 bases, and 12 bases lay in between. This CDR3 region has 10 residues. Germline V CDR1 and CDR2: SQVTM, ANQGSEA. The CDR3 spells CSVEPGGVFF. The CDR3 nucleotides read TGCAGCGTTGAGCCCGGGGGCGTTTTCTTT.

This clonotype was detected ten times or more. The chain recombines TRBV19 with TRBJ1-2, with D possibly matching TRBD1 (5 bases). The CDR3 sequence is 16 residues long. The V and J ends lost 7 bases and 8 bases respectively, with 26 bases between them. The V gene's germline CDR1 is LNHDA and CDR2 SQIVND (reference sequence). The CDR3 loop is CASTIQLGTDLRGYTF. Here the CDR3 DNA reads TGTGCCAGTACCATCCAGCTCGGGACTGATCTAAGAGGCTACACCTTC.